Sequencing of this TCR beta chain was carried out in a study of blood T cell repertoires in COVID-19. Study overall: T cells, B-cell-depleted T cells, or PBMCs supplied cDNA or gDNA.

The CDR3 sequence is 16 residues long. The V gene end was trimmed by 5 bases and the J gene end by 0 bases; junction bases not matched to a gene: 7. From germline, CDR1 is SGHTA and CDR2 FQGNSA. Sequencing used immunoSEQ multiplex PCR; TCRdb keeps in-frame clones, though not all of them. The repertoire includes around 230,000 clones, approximately 84% of them detected once, and 3.3% sits in the top ten. The chain carries TRBV7-2 and TRBJ2-3; TRBD2 matches 8 bases. The specimen sequenced was PBMCs or T cells enriched from blood (not recorded which). The source of this sequence is a woman aged 35 to 49 with acute COVID-19. CDR3 sequence: CASSPVAGLSTDTQYF. The CDR3 DNA reads TGTGCCAGCAGCCCTGTAGCGGGACTTAGCACAGATACGCAGTATTTT.